The entry below gives a single T cell receptor beta chain sequence along with its context. Its antigen target is currently unknown. No qualities accompany the bases; no much larger clone lies one base away. This sample was taken from a study of T cells after yellow fever vaccination (dated by TCRdb to between 2018 and 2021). For the study in its entirety: The SMART-Seq v4 Ultra Low Input RNA kit was used to prepare libraries from fractions with low cell numbers. Blood was collected at multiple timepoints before and after primary and secondary immunization, and bulk PBMC replicates and cell subsets were isolated. Bulk TCR alpha and beta repertoires were sequenced longitudinally to track T-cell clones before and after primary and booster YFV17D yellow fever vaccination. Two healthy male donors made up the cohort, one aged 18 to 30 years and the other aged 30 to 40 years. Broad study findings and their caveats: Only a couple of donors were included in the study, so the extent to which the findings can be generalized is limited. Compared with the primary T-cell response, the secondary T-cell response was faster but weaker, reaching its peak on day 5 rather than on day 15. Most clones expanded after primary vaccination were re-detected after the booster (96% of CD4 and 88% of CD8), suggesting broad memory maintenance. Computational filtering was required because FACS-sorted repertoires could contain abundant contaminating clonotypes from the bulk population. A small share of clonotypes occurred in both CD4 and CD8 compartments, likely arising from convergent recombination.

Instrument on record: Illumina NovaSeq 6000. TCR cDNA was synthesized by 5'RACE template switching, which introduced a universal primer site and unique molecular identifiers. Priming of cDNA synthesis was performed from both the TCR alpha and TCR beta constant segments. Two PCR steps were used to amplify libraries, with sample barcodes and sequencing adapters being added in the second step. Sequencing of libraries was performed on Illumina HiSeq 2500 (2x100 bp) or NovaSeq (2x150 bp). The authors processed their data as follows. MIGEC handled demultiplexing of reads and collapsing into UMI consensus sequences, while MiXCR performed V(D)J alignment. Vaccine-responding clonotypes were identified with edgeR using replicate PBMC samples, with FDR below 0.01 and a log2 fold change above 5 up to day 15 being required. Bulk clonotypes were assigned CD4 or CD8 identity according to which sequenced CD4 or CD8 repertoire held them at higher abundance. The public reads were quality trimmed at Q25 with fastp and then assembled into clones with MiXCR by TCRdb, keeping productive beta chains. Identical CDR3 proteins give one entry, which carries the most common genes and DNA. In this record, the V and J calls reflect TCRdb's handling and not the investigators' own analysis. The sample contains a few hundred thousand distinct CDR3 sequences, roughly 4.3% of them found a single time. Clones ranked in the top ten supply 20% to 25% of the sample.

The germline ends are 6 bases apart after V is trimmed by 0 bases and J by 1 base. The CDR3 spans 14 residues, from the cysteine through the phenylalanine. The DNA shown is the 42-base CDR3, in frame from base 1. CDR1 and CDR2 (LNHNV, YYDKDF) derive from the germline V gene (reference sequence). The treatment or condition label of this sample denotes: live attenuated yellow fever vaccine strain. At every blood-draw timepoint, two biological replicates of bulk PBMCs were collected. A standard Ficoll-Paque protocol was used to isolate PBMCs from peripheral blood. RNA was extracted with TriZol from bulk PBMCs, CD4 and CD8 fractions, and dextramer-positive and dextramer-negative fractions.

The receptor was isolated from a man in his late teens or twenties who received the YFV17D yellow fever vaccine. The sample was PBMCs, taken 5 days after the yellow fever booster vaccination. The rearranged segments are TRBV15 and TRBJ2-5, with no D gene named confidently. The CDR3 has the sequence CATSRDVGQETQYF. The DNA sequence is TGTGCCACCAGCAGAGATGTGGGCCAAGAGACCCAGTACTTC.